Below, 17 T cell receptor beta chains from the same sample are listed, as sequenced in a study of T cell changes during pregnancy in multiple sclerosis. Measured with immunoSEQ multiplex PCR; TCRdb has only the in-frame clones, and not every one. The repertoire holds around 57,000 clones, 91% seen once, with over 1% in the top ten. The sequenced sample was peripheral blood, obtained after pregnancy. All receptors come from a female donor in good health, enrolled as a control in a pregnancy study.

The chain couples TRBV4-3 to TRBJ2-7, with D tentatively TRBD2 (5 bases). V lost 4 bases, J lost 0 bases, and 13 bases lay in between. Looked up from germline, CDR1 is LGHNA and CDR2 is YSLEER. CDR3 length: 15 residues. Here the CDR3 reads CASSPSTRGSYEQYF. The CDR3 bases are TGCGCCAGCAGCCCATCCACTCGGGGCTCCTACGAGCAGTACTTC.

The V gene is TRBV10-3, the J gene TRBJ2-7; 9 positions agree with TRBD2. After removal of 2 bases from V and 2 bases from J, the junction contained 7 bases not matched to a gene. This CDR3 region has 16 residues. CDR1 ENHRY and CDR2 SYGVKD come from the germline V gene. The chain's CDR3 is CAISEKPSGAPYEQYF. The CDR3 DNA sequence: TGTGCCATCAGTGAGAAGCCTAGCGGGGCCCCCTACGAGCAGTACTTC.

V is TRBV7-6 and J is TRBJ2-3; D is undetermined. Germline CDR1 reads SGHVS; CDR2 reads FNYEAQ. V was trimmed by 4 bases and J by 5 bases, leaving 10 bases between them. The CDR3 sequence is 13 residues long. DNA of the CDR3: TGTGCCAGCAGCTCCCTGAAACAAGATACGCAGTATTTT. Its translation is CASSSLKQDTQYF.

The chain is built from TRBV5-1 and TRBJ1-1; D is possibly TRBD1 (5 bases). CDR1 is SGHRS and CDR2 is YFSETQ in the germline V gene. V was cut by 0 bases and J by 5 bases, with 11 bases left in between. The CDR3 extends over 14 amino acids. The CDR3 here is CASSLDRTRTEAFF. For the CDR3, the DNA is TGCGCCAGCAGCTTGGACAGGACGAGGACTGAAGCTTTCTTT. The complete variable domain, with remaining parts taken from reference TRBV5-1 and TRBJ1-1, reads KAGVTQTPRYLIKTRGQQVTLSCSPISGHRSVSWYQQTPGQGLQFLFEYFSETQRNKGNFPGRFSGRQFSNSRSEMNVSTLELGDSALYLCASSLDRTRTEAFFGQGTRLTVV.

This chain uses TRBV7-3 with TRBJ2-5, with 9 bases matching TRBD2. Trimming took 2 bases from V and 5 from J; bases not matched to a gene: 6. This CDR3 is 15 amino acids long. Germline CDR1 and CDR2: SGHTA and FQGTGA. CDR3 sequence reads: CASSLGGGAGETQYF. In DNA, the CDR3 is TGTGCCAGCAGCTTAGGCGGGGGGGCCGGGGAGACCCAGTACTTC.

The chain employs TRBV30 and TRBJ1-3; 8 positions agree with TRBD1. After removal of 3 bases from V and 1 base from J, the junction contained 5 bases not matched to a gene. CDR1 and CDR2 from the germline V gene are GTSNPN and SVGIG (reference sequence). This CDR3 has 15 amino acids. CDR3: CAWSPDRVSGNTIYF. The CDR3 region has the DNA TGTGCCTGGAGCCCGGACAGGGTGTCTGGAAACACCATATATTTT.

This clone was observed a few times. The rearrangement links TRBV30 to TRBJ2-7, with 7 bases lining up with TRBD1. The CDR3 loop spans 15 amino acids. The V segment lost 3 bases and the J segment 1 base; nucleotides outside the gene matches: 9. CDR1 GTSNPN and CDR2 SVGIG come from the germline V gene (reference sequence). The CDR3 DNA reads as TGTGCCTGGAGGGGGACGACAGGGACATCCTACGAGCAGTACTTC. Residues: CAWRGTTGTSYEQYF.

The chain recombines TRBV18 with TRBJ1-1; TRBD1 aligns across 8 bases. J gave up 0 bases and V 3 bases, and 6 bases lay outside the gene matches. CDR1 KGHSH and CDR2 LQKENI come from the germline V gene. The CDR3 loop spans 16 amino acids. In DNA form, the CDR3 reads TGTGCCAGCTCACCCCGGACAGGGTACATGAACACTGAAGCTTTCTTT. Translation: CASSPRTGYMNTEAFF.

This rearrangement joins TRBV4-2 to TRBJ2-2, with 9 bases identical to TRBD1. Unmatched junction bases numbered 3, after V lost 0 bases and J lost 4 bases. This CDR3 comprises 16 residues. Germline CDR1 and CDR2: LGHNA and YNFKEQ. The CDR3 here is CASSQDRDRATGELFF. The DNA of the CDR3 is TGTGCCAGCAGCCAAGATAGGGACAGGGCCACCGGGGAGCTGTTTTTT.

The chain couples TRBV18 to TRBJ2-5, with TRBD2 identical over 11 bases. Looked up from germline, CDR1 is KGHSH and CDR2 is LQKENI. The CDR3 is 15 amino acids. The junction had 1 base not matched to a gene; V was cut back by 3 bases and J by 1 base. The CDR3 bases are TGTGCCAGCTCACCTAGCGGGGGGGTCCAAGAGACCCAGTACTTC. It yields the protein CASSPSGGVQETQYF.

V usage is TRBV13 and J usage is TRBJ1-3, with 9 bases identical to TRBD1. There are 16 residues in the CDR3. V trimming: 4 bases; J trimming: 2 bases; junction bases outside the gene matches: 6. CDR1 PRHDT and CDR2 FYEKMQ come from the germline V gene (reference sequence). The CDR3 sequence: CASSWGTGRAGNTIYF. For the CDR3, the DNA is TGTGCCAGCAGCTGGGGGACAGGGAGGGCTGGAAACACCATATATTTT.

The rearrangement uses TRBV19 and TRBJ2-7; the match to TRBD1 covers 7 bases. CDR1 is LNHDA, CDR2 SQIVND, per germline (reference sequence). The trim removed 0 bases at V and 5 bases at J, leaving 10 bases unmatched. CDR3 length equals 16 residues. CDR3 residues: CASSIDGHRGRDEQYF. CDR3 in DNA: TGTGCCAGTAGTATAGACGGACACAGGGGCCGGGACGAGCAGTACTTC.

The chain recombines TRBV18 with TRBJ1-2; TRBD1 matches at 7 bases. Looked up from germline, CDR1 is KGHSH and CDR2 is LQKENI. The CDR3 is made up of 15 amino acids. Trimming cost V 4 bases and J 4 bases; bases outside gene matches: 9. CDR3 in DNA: TGTGCCAGCTCACAACCCCCGGGACAGCCCTATGGCTACACCTTC. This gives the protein CASSQPPGQPYGYTF. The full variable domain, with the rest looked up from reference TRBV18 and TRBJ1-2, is NAGVMQNPRHLVRRRGQEARLRCSPMKGHSHVYWYRQLPEEGLKFMVYLQKENIIDESGMPKERFSAEFPKEGPSILRIQQVVRGDSAAYFCASSQPPGQPYGYTFGSGTRLTVV.

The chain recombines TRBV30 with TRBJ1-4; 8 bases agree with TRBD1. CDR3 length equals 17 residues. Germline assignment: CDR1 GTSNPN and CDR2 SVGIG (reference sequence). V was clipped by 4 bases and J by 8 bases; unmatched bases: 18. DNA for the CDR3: TGTGCCTGGACCGACGGAAATATCGGGACAGGTATCGAAAAACTGTTTTTT. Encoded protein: CAWTDGNIGTGIEKLFF. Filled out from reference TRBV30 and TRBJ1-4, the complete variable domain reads SQTIHQWPATLVQPVGSPLSLECTVEGTSNPNLYWYRQAAGRGLQLLFYSVGIGQISSEVPQNLSASRPQDRQFILSSKKLLLSDSGFYLCAWTDGNIGTGIEKLFFGSGTQLSVL.

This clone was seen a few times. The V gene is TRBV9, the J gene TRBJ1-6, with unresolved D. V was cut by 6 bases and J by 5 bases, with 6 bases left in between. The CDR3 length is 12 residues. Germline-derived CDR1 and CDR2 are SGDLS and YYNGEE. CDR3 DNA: TGTGCCAGCAACACGAATAATTCACCCCTCCACTTT. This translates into CASNTNNSPLHF.

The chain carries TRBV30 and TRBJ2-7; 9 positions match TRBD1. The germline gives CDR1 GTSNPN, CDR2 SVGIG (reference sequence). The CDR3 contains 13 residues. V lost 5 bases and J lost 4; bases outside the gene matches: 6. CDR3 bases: TGTGCCTGGGATGGACAGGGGTTTTACGAGCAGTACTTC. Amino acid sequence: CAWDGQGFYEQYF.

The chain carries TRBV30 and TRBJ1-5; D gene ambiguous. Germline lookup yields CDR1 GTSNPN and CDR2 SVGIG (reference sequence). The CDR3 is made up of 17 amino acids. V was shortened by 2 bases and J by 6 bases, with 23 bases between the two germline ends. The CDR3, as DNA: TGTGCCTGGAGTCCCCCACGTCCGGGAAAGGTCACTCAGCCCCAGCATTTT. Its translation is CAWSPPRPGKVTQPQHF.